These T cell receptor beta chains were read from a single sample in a study of blood T cells in healthy people across ages. A single record per CDR3 protein comes from TCRdb applying MiXCR to the 5' RACE reads. The table has around 800,000 distinct CDR3 sequences, around 42% seen once. Sequencing input: blood. These receptors all come from a man between 60 and 70 years old in good health. Each CDR3 is given with its conserved first and last residue. A D gene is named only where the DNA matches it firmly. Clone size is stated in some rows and not others, as once, few, many or a class when expanded.

V gene	J gene	clone size	D gene	CDR3 protein	CDR3 DNA
TRBV4-3	TRBJ2-4	-	-	CASSQALTAKNIQYF	TGCGCCAGCAGCCAAGCCCTCACGGCCAAAAACATTCAGTACTTC
TRBV7-2	TRBJ2-3	-	-	CASSSPGGDTQYF	TGTGCCAGCAGCTCCCCCGGTGGAGATACGCAGTATTTT
TRBV20-1	TRBJ2-1	-	-	CSATSAMPGEQFF	TGCAGTGCTACATCGGCAATGCCGGGGGAGCAGTTCTTC
TRBV27	TRBJ2-7	-	-	CASSSFGLQYF	TGTGCCAGCAGTAGTTTTGGGTTGCAGTACTTC
TRBV11-2	TRBJ2-6	few	-	CASSFRLGDLSGANVLTF	TGTGCCAGCAGCTTCAGGTTAGGGGACCTCTCTGGGGCCAACGTCCTGACTTTC
TRBV15	TRBJ2-7	once	-	CATSREKAVYNEQYF	TGTGCCACCAGCAGAGAGAAGGCAGTCTACAATGAGCAGTACTTC
TRBV6-2/TRBV6-3	TRBJ2-3	-	TRBD2	CASSTAGGRDTQYF	TGTGCCAGCAGTACCGCGGGGGGCCGGGATACGCAGTATTTT
TRBV5-1	TRBJ2-2	-	TRBD1	CASSLAVDRGNTGELFF	TGCGCCAGCAGCTTGGCCGTCGACAGGGGGAACACCGGGGAGCTGTTTTTT
TRBV7-2	TRBJ2-6	-	-	CASSPLGLTGANVLTF	TGTGCCAGCAGCCCCCTGGGATTAACTGGGGCCAACGTCCTGACTTTC
TRBV6-2/TRBV6-3	TRBJ1-2	-	-	CASSSCGYTF	TGTGCCAGCAGTTCATGTGGCTACACCTTC
TRBV6-1	TRBJ1-4	-	TRBD1	CATMRQGGSATNEKLFF	TGTGCCACCATGAGACAGGGGGGATCAGCAACTAATGAAAAACTGTTTTTT
TRBV5-1	TRBJ2-5	-	-	CASSLGDMDGETQYF	TGCGCCAGCAGCTTGGGGGACATGGACGGAGAGACCCAGTACTTC
TRBV4-3	TRBJ1-2	-	TRBD1	CASSRFSRTGGGYTF	TGCGCCAGCAGCCGATTCTCCCGGACAGGGGGGGGCTACACCTTC
TRBV6-2/TRBV6-3	TRBJ1-2	few	-	CASEGRSGNYGYTF	TGTGCCAGCGAGGGACGTTCGGGGAACTATGGCTACACCTTC
TRBV20-1	TRBJ2-7	-	TRBD1	CSASPSTGQGFYEQYF	TGCAGTGCTAGTCCCTCTACGGGACAGGGGTTTTACGAGCAGTACTTC
TRBV20-1	TRBJ2-5	few	TRBD2	CSARVPLGGQETQYF	TGCAGTGCTAGAGTACCCCTCGGGGGGCAAGAGACCCAGTACTTC
TRBV3-1	TRBJ1-1	few	-	CASSQRDVNTEAFF	TGTGCCAGCAGCCAAAGGGACGTGAACACTGAAGCTTTCTTT
TRBV3-1	TRBJ2-3	few	-	CASSLSGTLRDTQYF	TGTGCCAGCAGTCTCTCCGGGACCCTGAGAGATACGCAGTATTTT
TRBV7-8	TRBJ2-7	-	TRBD1	CASSLYRQGAYEQYF	TGTGCCAGCAGCTTATATAGACAGGGAGCCTACGAGCAGTACTTC
TRBV2	TRBJ1-5	-	-	CASSEANLNQPQHF	TGTGCCAGCAGTGAAGCTAACCTCAATCAGCCCCAGCATTTT
TRBV12-5	TRBJ2-5	-	TRBD1	CASGTGQAQETQYF	TGTGCTAGTGGTACGGGACAGGCCCAAGAGACCCAGTACTTC
TRBV9	TRBJ2-1	-	TRBD1	CASSGDGTGVYNEQFF	TGTGCCAGCAGCGGCGACGGGACAGGGGTTTACAATGAGCAGTTCTTC
TRBV6-5	TRBJ2-1	-	TRBD2	CASSYSTSGGALNEQFF	TGTGCCAGCAGTTACTCGACTAGCGGGGGGGCTTTGAATGAGCAGTTCTTC
TRBV27	TRBJ1-2	few	-	CASSSERAGGYTF	TGTGCCAGCAGTTCCGAGAGGGCGGGGGGCTACACCTTC
TRBV12-3/TRBV12-4	TRBJ1-1	-	-	CASSPVSSDEAFF	TGTGCCAGCAGTCCCGTCTCATCCGACGAAGCTTTCTTT
TRBV20-1	TRBJ2-5	few	TRBD2	CSASGTSGAQGPQYF	TGCAGTGCTAGTGGGACTAGCGGGGCCCAGGGGCCCCAGTACTTC
TRBV6-1	TRBJ1-5	-	TRBD1	CASSGRQGLSNQPQHF	TGTGCCAGCAGTGGTAGACAGGGGCTTAGCAATCAGCCCCAGCATTTT
TRBV20-1	TRBJ1-2	few	-	CSARAPGLEYGYTF	TGCAGTGCTAGAGCCCCAGGGCTGGAGTATGGCTACACCTTC
TRBV10-3	TRBJ1-2	few	-	CAISEPFDPVDYGYTF	TGTGCCATCAGTGAGCCCTTTGACCCGGTCGACTATGGCTACACCTTC
TRBV20-1	TRBJ1-5	few	-	CSARVTASNQPQHF	TGCAGTGCTAGAGTGACAGCTAGCAATCAGCCCCAGCATTTT
TRBV2	TRBJ2-4	many	-	CASSEVGEQYF	TGTGCCAGCAGTGAAGTCGGGGAGCAGTACTTC
TRBV12-3/TRBV12-4	TRBJ2-2	few	-	CASSLVQPTGELFF	TGTGCCAGCAGTTTAGTACAGCCCACCGGGGAGCTGTTTTTT
TRBV2	TRBJ1-4	few	TRBD1	CASSAGTVGKLFF	TGTGCCAGCAGTGCAGGGACAGTTGGAAAACTGTTTTTT
TRBV21-1	TRBJ1-5	few	-	CASSRRADNQPQHF	TGTGCCAGCAGCCGGAGGGCAGACAATCAGCCCCAGCATTTT
TRBV5-5	TRBJ2-7	-	TRBD1	CTSSPGQGGHEQYF	TGTACCAGCAGCCCGGGACAGGGTGGTCACGAGCAGTACTTC
TRBV5-1	TRBJ2-1	few	TRBD2	CASSYSGSGGAYNEQFF	TGCGCCAGCAGCTACTCCGGGAGCGGGGGGGCCTACAATGAGCAGTTCTTC
TRBV18	TRBJ1-4	few	TRBD1	CASSSRTGAEKLFF	TGTGCCAGCTCATCAAGGACAGGGGCTGAAAAACTGTTTTTT
TRBV20-1	TRBJ2-7	-	-	CSARDLGSAYEQYF	TGCAGTGCTAGAGATCTGGGCAGCGCCTACGAGCAGTACTTC
TRBV27	TRBJ1-1	-	-	CASSYEGQGTEAFF	TGTGCCAGCAGTTACGAGGGGCAGGGCACTGAAGCTTTCTTT
TRBV4-2	TRBJ2-1	few	-	CASSPFQGGGGYNEQFF	TGTGCCAGCAGCCCTTTCCAGGGGGGAGGTGGCTACAATGAGCAGTTCTTC
TRBV5-4	TRBJ1-2	few	-	CASAATETRGYTF	TGTGCCAGCGCCGCGACGGAGACTAGGGGCTACACCTTC
TRBV5-1	TRBJ1-2	-	TRBD1	CASRGDSVGYTF	TGCGCCAGCAGAGGGGACAGCGTCGGCTACACCTTC
TRBV24-1	TRBJ2-1	-	TRBD2	CATGSSGGAYNEQFF	TGTGCCACCGGCAGTAGCGGGGGGGCCTACAATGAGCAGTTCTTC
TRBV28	TRBJ1-6	-	-	CASISGGSRSPLHF	TGTGCCAGCATCTCGGGGGGCTCGAGATCACCCCTCCACTTT
TRBV7-9	TRBJ2-1	-	TRBD2	CASSPGAGGLYNEQFF	TGTGCCAGCAGCCCCGGGGCGGGGGGGTTATACAATGAGCAGTTCTTC
TRBV29-1	TRBJ2-7	many	-	CSFRGAGGTYEQYF	TGCAGCTTCCGAGGGGCAGGGGGGACTTACGAGCAGTACTTC
TRBV28	TRBJ1-1	-	-	CASSYYATVEAFF	TGTGCCAGCAGCTACTACGCGACAGTTGAAGCTTTCTTT
TRBV3-1	TRBJ2-7	few	-	CASSQVLSLYEQYF	TGTGCCAGCAGCCAAGTTCTGAGTTTGTACGAGCAGTACTTC
TRBV30	TRBJ2-2	-	-	CAWSVPGAGELFF	TGTGCCTGGAGTGTACCCGGGGCCGGGGAGCTGTTTTTT
TRBV7-2	TRBJ2-5	-	-	CASSLEAGATYKQYF	TGTGCCAGCAGCTTAGAGGCAGGGGCGACCTACAAGCAGTACTTC
TRBV4-3	TRBJ1-1	few	-	CASSQEQGLLTEAFF	TGCGCCAGCAGCCAGGAACAGGGTCTCCTCACTGAAGCTTTCTTT
TRBV10-3	TRBJ2-1	few	-	CAISLKGDNEQFF	TGTGCCATCAGCCTTAAGGGGGACAATGAGCAGTTCTTC
TRBV20-1	TRBJ2-3	-	-	CSARSDRRNTAQYF	TGCAGTGCTAGAAGTGACCGACGCAATACCGCGCAGTATTTT
TRBV29-1	TRBJ2-5	-	TRBD2	CSSLRAGVRGETQYF	TGCAGCTCCCTTAGGGCGGGGGTTCGAGGCGAGACCCAGTACTTC
TRBV7-9	TRBJ2-6	-	-	CASSPLRRANVLTF	TGTGCCAGCAGCCCGTTACGACGGGCCAACGTCCTGACTTTC